Sequencing of this T cell receptor (beta chain) was carried out in a study of metastatic and nonmetastatic thyroid tumors. Study-level information: Across blood and tumor or nodule tissue, repertoires from malignant and benign thyroid patients were compared with one another. Findings of the study overall: Reported TCR beta diversity, measured in blood and tumor, was significantly higher for malignant thyroid tumors than for benign nodules.

Thyroid surgery was performed in patients who had received no treatment beforehand. Original handling: Differences in CDR3 between clinicopathological groups were drawn on to build a classifier intended to discriminate distant-metastatic papillary thyroid cancer patients. MiXCR reprocessed the PCR reads for TCRdb. TCRdb, not the original authors, processed these V and J calls. The sample contains under 60,000 clones, approximately 24% of which appear only once. This clone was counted many times. Its antigen remains unidentified. Per the germline V gene, CDR1 is MNHEY and CDR2 is SVGAGI. The V end lost 2 bases, the J end lost 1 base, and 7 bases lay between the germline ends. This CDR3 has 14 residues.

The sequenced sample consisted of blood. The sequence was collected from a male donor with papillary thyroid cancer or a benign thyroid nodule (not recorded which). Some clones in this sample may be carry-over from other donors' samples. V gene TRBV6-5 combines with J gene TRBJ2-3; D gene uncertain. CDR3 loop: CASSYGSGTDTQYF. CDR3 DNA sequence: TGTGCCAGCAGTTACGGAAGCGGCACAGATACGCAGTATTTT.